This entry features one TCR beta chain sequence. The antigen is not known. This sample is drawn from a study of cytomegalovirus exposure and HLA in healthy donors. Unrecorded immune exposures were likely, despite nominal health at sampling. General study points: Reports state that TCR beta sequences accurately predicted most subjects' HLA-A and HLA-B alleles.

The PCR ran on 60 Vbeta and 13 Jbeta primers. TCRdb's copy holds only in-frame clones and misses some; the assay was immunoSEQ multiplex PCR. The sample has fewer than 80,000 clones, 67% seen once. In germline, CDR1 is SGHVS, CDR2 FNYEAQ. This CDR3 comprises 13 residues. Trimming cost V 6 bases and J 6 bases; bases outside gene matches: 6. The chain has TRBV7-6 and TRBJ1-2; TRBD1 agrees at 8 bases. This receptor was taken from a woman aged 45-60 years in good health and CMV-seropositive. The specimen sequenced was PBMCs. CDR3 sequence (DNA): TGTGCCAGCAGTCCCGACAGGGGAGATGGCTACACCTTC. Translation gives CASSPDRGDGYTF.